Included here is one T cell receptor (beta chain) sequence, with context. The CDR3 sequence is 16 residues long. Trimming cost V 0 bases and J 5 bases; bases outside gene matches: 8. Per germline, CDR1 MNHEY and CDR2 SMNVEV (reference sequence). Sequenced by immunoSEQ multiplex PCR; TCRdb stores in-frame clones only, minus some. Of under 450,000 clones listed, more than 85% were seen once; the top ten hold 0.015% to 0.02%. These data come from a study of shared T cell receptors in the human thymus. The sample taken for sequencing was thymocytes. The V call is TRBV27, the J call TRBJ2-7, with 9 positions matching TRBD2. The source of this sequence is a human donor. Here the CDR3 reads CASSLSVSGRRDEQYF. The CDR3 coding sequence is TGTGCCAGCAGTTTATCGGTTAGCGGGAGAAGGGACGAGCAGTACTTC.